The 10 T cell receptor beta chains below were found in one sample sequenced in a study of T cell responses to AZD1222 COVID-19 vaccine. Clones were sequenced by immunoSEQ multiplex PCR, and TCRdb holds only the in-frame ones, with some missing. The sample yields more than 85,000 clones, roughly 92% seen once. The specimen comprised peripheral blood, sampled 28 days after the second AZD1222 dose. The receptors stem from an adult who received the AZD1222 COVID-19 vaccine.

This sequence joins TRBV30 and TRBJ1-6, with D possibly being TRBD1 (6 bases). CDR3 length equals 15 residues. The V and J ends lost 4 bases and 3 bases respectively, with 13 bases between them. Germline CDR1 reads GTSNPN; CDR2 reads SVGIG (reference sequence). Here the CDR3 reads CAWTPGHLYNSPLHF. CDR3 DNA: TGTGCCTGGACACCGGGACACCTCTATAATTCACCCCTCCACTTT.

The rearrangement links TRBV4-2 to TRBJ1-2; 7 bases map to TRBD1. Germline CDR1 is LGHNA and CDR2 is YNFKEQ. Losses at the gene ends were 4 bases for V and 4 bases for J; bases not matched to a gene: 9. There are 15 residues in the CDR3. Here the CDR3 DNA reads TGTGCCAGCAGCCCAGAAGGGGGCGGGGGCTATGGCTACACCTTC. Translation gives CASSPEGGGGYGYTF.

Only one count was recorded for this clone. V and J are TRBV27 and TRBJ2-7; TRBD1 matches at 7 bases. J was trimmed by 0 bases and V by 7 bases; bases with no gene match: 6. Germline CDR1 reads MNHEY; CDR2 reads SMNVEV (reference sequence). This CDR3 spans 14 amino acids. The CDR3 DNA follows: TGTGCCAGCATGAACAGGGGTTTCTCCTACGAGCAGTACTTC. Translated, it gives CASMNRGFSYEQYF.

The rearrangement joins TRBV4-1 to TRBJ1-5; 7 nucleotides align to TRBD1. Trimming at V came to 0 bases and at J to 5 bases, leaving 4 bases not matched to a gene. Germline-derived CDR1 and CDR2 are MGHRA and YSYEKL. This CDR3 spans 15 amino acids. Written as DNA, the CDR3 is TGCGCCAGCAGCCAAGACGACAGGGATTATCAGCCCCAGCATTTT. Protein product: CASSQDDRDYQPQHF.

This rearrangement joins TRBV7-8 to TRBJ1-6; 7 bases are shared with TRBD1. Germline V lookup: CDR1 SGHVS, CDR2 FQNEAQ. The CDR3 has 15 residues. With 4 bases clipped from V and 10 bases from J, the junction kept 10 bases outside the gene matches. CDR3 residues: CASSSARGLGSPLHF. CDR3 nucleotide sequence: TGTGCCAGCAGCTCCGCTAGGGGGCTTGGATCACCCCTCCACTTT.

For the CDR3, the DNA is TGTGCCAGCAGCCTGGCGAGGGGGGCGCGTAACATTCAGTACTTC. This codes for CASSLARGARNIQYF. The rearrangement uses TRBV5-4 and TRBJ2-4; D could derive from TRBD1 or TRBD2 (6 bases each). The ends were cut back, 4 bases at V and 7 bases at J, with 18 bases in the middle. Germline V gene data show CDR1 as SGHNT and CDR2 as YYREEE (reference sequence). This CDR3 is 15 amino acids long.

This chain links TRBV10-3 with TRBJ1-2, with D maybe TRBD1 (6 bases). V lost 8 bases and J 6 bases, leaving 19 bases between the germline ends. This CDR3 has 14 residues. Per the germline V gene, CDR1 is ENHRY and CDR2 is SYGVKD. The chain's CDR3 is CAIRMDRKVDGYTF. The CDR3, as DNA: TGTGCCATCCGGATGGACAGAAAAGTTGATGGCTACACCTTC.

The chain is built from TRBV6-2 or TRBV6-3 and TRBJ2-1, with D perhaps matching TRBD2 (5 bases). Germline CDR1 MNHEY, CDR2 SVGEGT. Deletions cut 2 bases from V and 2 bases from J, with 10 bases between. This CDR3 has 15 residues. Here the CDR3 reads CASSYEGSPYNEQFF. CDR3 coding DNA: TGTGCCAGCAGTTACGAGGGCAGCCCCTACAATGAGCAGTTCTTC.

The chain combines TRBV11-2 with TRBJ2-1; TRBD1 aligns across 8 bases. CDR3 size: 17 residues. Germline V gene lookup returns CDR1 SGHAT and CDR2 FQNNGV. The V segment lost 4 bases and the J segment 2 bases; nucleotides outside the gene matches: 10. The DNA for the CDR3 is TGTGCCAGCAGCTCGGTAGGGCCGGGACAGGCCTACAATGAGCAGTTCTTC. Amino acids: CASSSVGPGQAYNEQFF.

The V call is TRBV5-5, the J call TRBJ1-5; D is ambiguous. The CDR3 runs 14 residues. V lost 3 bases, J lost 8 bases, and 15 bases lay in between. CDR1 and CDR2 (germline): SGHKS, YYEKEE (reference sequence). The CDR3 bases are TGTGCCAGCAGCTCTTATACCGACATGAAGCCCCAGCATTTT. It codes for CASSSYTDMKPQHF.